This T cell receptor beta chain originates from a study of control samples from healthy donors and cancer patients. The CDR3 has 15 residues. Trimming took off 1 base at V and 1 base at J, with 11 bases between the two ends. Germline CDR1 LNHDA, CDR2 SQIVND (reference sequence). Produced via immunoSEQ multiplex PCR; TCRdb's table is partial and in-frame only. The top ten clones hold approximately 6.6% of a sample with tens of thousands of clones, approximately 93% of them seen once. This rearrangement joins TRBV19 to TRBJ2-7, with a weak D call TRBD2 (5 bases). Sequencing was done on a sample of blood. This receptor was taken from a man aged 60 to 69 in good health. The CDR3 nucleotides are TGTGCCAGTAGTATAGGGGCCCGAGGGTCCTACGAGCAGTACTTC. Residues: CASSIGARGSYEQYF.